The 23 T cell receptor beta chains reported below all come from one sample, sequenced in a study of shared clonotypes between healthy human individuals. Clones were sequenced by immunoSEQ multiplex PCR, and TCRdb holds only the in-frame ones, with some missing. This sample carries about 2 million clones, approximately 94% of them seen once, and the ten largest clones take around 1.1%. The naive CD8 population came from CD45RO-negative cells selected for CCR7, without terminally differentiated effector memory CD45RA+ cells. Sample: naive CD8+ T cells sorted from blood. These receptors all stem from a man aged 18 to 35 in good health.

This chain joins TRBV30 and TRBJ2-5; TRBD2 matches at 10 bases. CDR1 is GTSNPN, CDR2 SVGIG, per germline (reference sequence). There are 14 residues in the CDR3. V lost 2 bases to trimming and J lost 5 bases; unmatched junction nucleotides: 5. CDR3 residues: CAWSLTSGSETQYF. The CDR3 DNA reads as TGTGCCTGGAGTCTGACTAGCGGGTCGGAGACCCAGTACTTC.

Details on this clone: Other nucleotide sequences in the sample specify the same CDR3. The genes are TRBV29-1 and TRBJ1-1, with 7 positions matching TRBD1. V was pared by 6 bases and J by 1 base, with 2 bases of the junction left unmatched. The CDR3 sequence is 12 residues long. Germline V gene sequence: CDR1 SQVTM, CDR2 ANQGSEA. The CDR3 loop is CSVRTGNTEAFF. CDR3 coding DNA: TGCAGCGTCAGGACAGGGAACACTGAAGCTTTCTTT.

The chain has TRBV29-1 and TRBJ2-5, with D unclear. V was pared by 1 base and J by 2 bases, with 11 bases between. The CDR3 totals 14 residues. The germline V gene encodes CDR1 SQVTM and CDR2 ANQGSEA. As DNA, the CDR3 is TGCAGCGTTGAAGTTCGGTCGCTTCAAGAGACCCAGTACTTC. It specifies CSVEVRSLQETQYF.

On this clone: This sample also contains other DNA sequences that code for the same CDR3. This chain connects TRBV5-6 to TRBJ2-5; D might be TRBD1 or TRBD2, each matching 6 bases. This CDR3 comprises 14 residues. CDR1 is SGHDT and CDR2 is YYEEEE in the germline V gene. With 0 bases removed from V and 4 bases from J, the gap between germline ends came to 10 bases. The CDR3 DNA is TGTGCCAGCAGCTTGGCCGGGGGCGTAGAGACCCAGTACTTC. This translates into CASSLAGGVETQYF.

The table lists this clone with a count of one. The genes are TRBV4-1 and TRBJ2-3; D unclear. CDR1 MGHRA and CDR2 YSYEKL come from the germline V gene. This CDR3 contains 15 residues. V dropped 5 bases and J dropped 3 bases, with 15 bases sitting between them. Here the CDR3 reads CASSLAATRTDTQYF. In DNA, the CDR3 is TGCGCCAGCAGCTTAGCAGCCACACGGACAGATACGCAGTATTTT.

V is TRBV9 and J is TRBJ2-1; weak D call: TRBD1 (5 bases). CDR3 length: 14 amino acids. Per germline, CDR1 SGDLS and CDR2 YYNGEE. The V and J ends lost 0 bases and 9 bases respectively, with 13 bases between them. DNA of the CDR3: TGTGCCAGCAGCGTAGGGGCAGGGTCCACTGAGCAGTTCTTC. This codes for CASSVGAGSTEQFF.

V usage is TRBV7-2 and J usage is TRBJ2-7, with TRBD2 matching over 7 bases. Germline loops: CDR1 SGHTA, CDR2 FQGNSA. Unmatched junction bases numbered 5, after V lost 6 bases and J lost 0 bases. The CDR3 is 14 amino acids. CDR3 protein: CASSGRGVSYEQYF. The CDR3, as DNA: TGTGCCAGCAGTGGACGGGGGGTCTCCTACGAGCAGTACTTC.

The chain joins TRBV7-9 to TRBJ2-1, with 10 positions matching TRBD1. Trimming cost V 4 bases and J 4 bases; bases outside gene matches: 4. The CDR3 contains 15 residues. From germline, CDR1 is SEHNR and CDR2 FQNEAQ (reference sequence). The CDR3 is CASSYGQGVYNEQFF. The CDR3 DNA is TGTGCCAGCAGCTACGGACAGGGGGTTTACAATGAGCAGTTCTTC.

This clone appeared once. J is TRBJ2-7 and V is TRBV10-3; no firm D call. The CDR3 sequence is 15 residues long. V was trimmed by 3 bases and J by 0 bases, leaving 12 bases between them. The germline gives CDR1 ENHRY, CDR2 SYGVKD. CDR3 sequence reads: CAISDWHTTSYEQYF. In DNA form, the CDR3 reads TGTGCCATCAGTGATTGGCACACCACCTCCTACGAGCAGTACTTC.

This chain joins TRBV7-3 and TRBJ1-1; 7 bases match TRBD1. The J segment lost 10 bases and the V segment lost 6 bases, leaving 17 bases of the junction unmatched. The CDR3 is 15 residues long. Germline assignment: CDR1 SGHTA and CDR2 FQGTGA. The CDR3 spells CASSFGERQGGGAFF. The DNA for the CDR3 is TGTGCCAGCAGTTTCGGAGAGAGACAGGGCGGAGGAGCTTTCTTT. Filled out from reference TRBV7-3 and TRBJ1-1, the complete variable domain reads GAGVSQTPSNKVTEKGKYVELRCDPISGHTALYWYRQSLGQGPEFLIYFQGTGAADDSGLPNDRFFAVRPEGSVSTLKIQRTERGDSAVYLCASSFGERQGGGAFFGQGTRLTVV.

The chain employs TRBV9 and TRBJ2-1; weak D call: TRBD2 (6 bases). This CDR3 is built from 16 residues. Germline CDR1 and CDR2: SGDLS and YYNGEE. V was pared by 4 bases and J by 12 bases, with 26 bases between. CDR3 loop: CASSRSRETPFEGQFF. The CDR3 DNA sequence: TGTGCCAGCAGCCGGAGCCGGGAGACCCCCTTCGAAGGGCAGTTCTTC.

The chain has TRBV7-3 and TRBJ1-6; no firm D call. This CDR3 has 13 residues. V lost 5 bases and J 6 bases, leaving 8 bases between the germline ends. Germline CDR1 reads SGHTA; CDR2 reads FQGTGA. CDR3 region: CASSRVLNSPLHF. For the CDR3, the DNA is TGTGCCAGCAGCAGGGTTCTTAATTCACCCCTCCACTTT.

This clone was detected once. The chain uses TRBV19 and TRBJ2-3, with D unclear. The CDR3 covers 14 residues. The V end lost 7 bases, the J end lost 1 base, and 12 bases lay between the germline ends. Germline V gives CDR1 LNHDA, CDR2 SQIVND (reference sequence). The CDR3, as DNA: TGTGCCAGTATATCCCGGGCAGGCACAGATACGCAGTATTTT. Its protein is CASISRAGTDTQYF.

The J gene is TRBJ1-6, the V gene TRBV10-2; no firm D call. Germline values: CDR1 WSHSY, CDR2 SAAADI. V was shortened by 0 bases and J by 4 bases, with 7 bases between the two germline ends. This CDR3 has 15 residues. CDR3 bases: TGCGCCAGCAGTGAGTCTCCGAGATATAATTCACCCCTCCACTTT. This encodes CASSESPRYNSPLHF.

This chain links TRBV4-3 with TRBJ2-3, with D tentatively TRBD1 (5 bases). CDR1 and CDR2 (germline): LGHNA, YSLEER. V shed 3 bases and J shed 3 bases, with 10 bases lying between them. CDR3 length: 14 amino acids. As DNA, the CDR3 is TGCGCCAGCAGCCAGGACATGGGGACAGATACGCAGTATTTT. It encodes CASSQDMGTDTQYF.

The chain employs TRBV5-8 and TRBJ2-5; 7 nucleotides line up with TRBD2. The germline V gene has CDR1 SGHTS and CDR2 YDEGEE. This CDR3 spans 16 amino acids. Trimming removed 4 bases from V and 2 bases from J; junction bases left unmatched: 11. CDR3 region: CASSAGGGMIQETQYF. The CDR3 nucleotides read TGTGCCAGCAGCGCTGGGGGAGGGATGATACAAGAGACCCAGTACTTC.

The V call is TRBV28, the J call TRBJ2-3; tentative D call: TRBD2 (6 bases). This CDR3 spans 14 amino acids. V lost 5 bases, J lost 5 bases, and 14 bases lay in between. Per the germline V gene, CDR1 is MDHEN and CDR2 is SYDVKM. CDR3 sequence reads: CASSIGRIEDTQYF. CDR3 nucleotide sequence: TGTGCCAGCAGTATTGGGAGGATCGAAGATACGCAGTATTTT.

The chain has TRBV11-1 and TRBJ2-7, with unresolved D. The CDR3 has 14 amino acids. Trimming left V 1 base short and J 2 bases short, with 9 bases between. Germline CDR1 is SGHAT and CDR2 is FQDESV (reference sequence). The CDR3 region has the DNA TGTGCCAGCAGCTTAGTCACAACTACCTACGAGCAGTACTTC. The encoded protein is CASSLVTTTYEQYF.

The chain recombines TRBV2 with TRBJ2-3; weak D call: TRBD1 (6 bases). This CDR3 spans 17 amino acids. In germline, CDR1 is SNHLY, CDR2 FYNNEI. Trimming took off 4 bases at V and 2 bases at J, with 19 bases between the two ends. The CDR3 reads CASSGTVYESPTDTQYF. Here the CDR3 DNA reads TGTGCCAGCAGTGGGACAGTCTATGAATCCCCCACAGATACGCAGTATTTT.

The count of this clone is one. The chain links TRBV28 to TRBJ1-2; TRBD1 aligns across 8 bases. CDR3 size: 15 residues. J gave up 3 bases and V 1 base, and 4 bases lay outside the gene matches. Per the germline V gene, CDR1 is MDHEN and CDR2 is SYDVKM. CDR3 loop: CASSLFRGPDYGYTF. The CDR3 DNA sequence: TGTGCCAGCAGTTTATTCAGGGGGCCTGACTATGGCTACACCTTC.

V is TRBV15 and J is TRBJ1-2; D not resolved. The V end was cut by 4 bases, the J end by 2 bases, with 8 bases between. Looked up from germline, CDR1 is LNHNV and CDR2 is YYDKDF (reference sequence). This CDR3 is built from 13 residues. In DNA form, the CDR3 reads TGTGCCACCAGCATGGTGGAAAACTATGGCTACACCTTC. Encoded protein: CATSMVENYGYTF.

The V and J genes are TRBV4-1 and TRBJ2-7; 8 positions agree with TRBD1. The CDR3 runs 17 residues. CDR1 and CDR2 from the germline V gene are MGHRA and YSYEKL. V gave up 2 bases and J gave up 0 bases; unmatched junction bases: 9. CDR3 in DNA: TGCGCCAGCAGCCAATACGGACAGGGTCTGATCTCCTACGAGCAGTACTTC. As protein: CASSQYGQGLISYEQYF.

V is TRBV4-1 and J is TRBJ2-5; tentative D call: TRBD1 (6 bases). The CDR3 length is 17 residues. The V end lost 0 bases, the J end lost 1 base, and 15 bases lay between the germline ends. Germline V CDR1 and CDR2: MGHRA, YSYEKL. DNA of the CDR3: TGCGCCAGCAGCCAAGACTCCGTCGGGACACTCCAAGAGACCCAGTACTTC. Its translation: CASSQDSVGTLQETQYF.